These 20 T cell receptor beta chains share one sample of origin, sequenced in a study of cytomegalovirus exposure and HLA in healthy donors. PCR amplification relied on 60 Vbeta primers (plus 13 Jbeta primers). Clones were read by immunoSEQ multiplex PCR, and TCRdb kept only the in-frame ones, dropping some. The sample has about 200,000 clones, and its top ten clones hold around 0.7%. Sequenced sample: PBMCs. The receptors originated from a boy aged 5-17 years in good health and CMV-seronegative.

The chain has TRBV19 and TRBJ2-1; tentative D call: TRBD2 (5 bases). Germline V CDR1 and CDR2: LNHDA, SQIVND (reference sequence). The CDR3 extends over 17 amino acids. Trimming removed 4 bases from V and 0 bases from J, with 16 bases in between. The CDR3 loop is CASSTAGPSLSYNEQFF. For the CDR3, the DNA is TGTGCCAGTAGTACCGCGGGCCCCTCACTCTCCTACAATGAGCAGTTCTTC.

In DNA, the CDR3 is TGTGCCAGCAGCTTAAGTCGGACTAGCGGGGGACTCACAGATACGCAGTATTTT. It encodes CASSLSRTSGGLTDTQYF. This chain links TRBV7-3 with TRBJ2-3; 13 nucleotides match TRBD2. The CDR3 covers 18 residues. After removal of 1 base from V and 2 bases from J, the junction contained 6 bases not matched to a gene. From germline, CDR1 is SGHTA and CDR2 FQGTGA.

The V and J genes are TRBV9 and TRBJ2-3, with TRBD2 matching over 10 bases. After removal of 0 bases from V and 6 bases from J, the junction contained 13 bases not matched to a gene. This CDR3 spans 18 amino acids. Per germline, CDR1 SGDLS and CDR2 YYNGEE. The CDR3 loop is CASSVGVLAGKLGDTQYF. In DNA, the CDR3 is TGTGCCAGCAGCGTAGGAGTACTAGCGGGGAAATTAGGGGATACGCAGTATTTT.

CDR3 DNA sequence: TGTGCCAGCAGCCTACATCGGGACAGGATGAACACTGAAGCTTTCTTT. Protein product: CASSLHRDRMNTEAFF. This rearrangement joins TRBV9 to TRBJ1-1, with 8 bases lining up with TRBD1. The CDR3 consists of 16 residues. Unmatched junction bases numbered 8, after V lost 4 bases and J lost 0 bases. CDR1 and CDR2 (germline): SGDLS, YYNGEE.

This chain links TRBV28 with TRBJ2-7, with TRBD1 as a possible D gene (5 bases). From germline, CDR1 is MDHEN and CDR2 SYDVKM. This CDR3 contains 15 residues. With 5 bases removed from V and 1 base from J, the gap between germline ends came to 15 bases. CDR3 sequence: CASSMQGFRSYEQYF. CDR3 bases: TGTGCCAGCAGTATGCAGGGTTTTCGGTCCTACGAGCAGTACTTC.

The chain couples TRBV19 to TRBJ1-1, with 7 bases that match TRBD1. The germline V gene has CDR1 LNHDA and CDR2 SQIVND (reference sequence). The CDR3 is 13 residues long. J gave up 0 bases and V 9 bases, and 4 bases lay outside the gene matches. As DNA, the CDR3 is TGTGCCAGCCGGGACAGCATGAACACTGAAGCTTTCTTT. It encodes CASRDSMNTEAFF.

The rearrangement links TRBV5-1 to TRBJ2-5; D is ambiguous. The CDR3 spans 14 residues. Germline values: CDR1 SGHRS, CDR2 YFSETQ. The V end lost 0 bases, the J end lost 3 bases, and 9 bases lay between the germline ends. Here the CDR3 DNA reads TGCGCCAGCAGCTTGGGCGCTAGGAAAGAGACCCAGTACTTC. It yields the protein CASSLGARKETQYF. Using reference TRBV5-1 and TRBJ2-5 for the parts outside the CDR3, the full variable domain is KAGVTQTPRYLIKTRGQQVTLSCSPISGHRSVSWYQQTPGQGLQFLFEYFSETQRNKGNFPGRFSGRQFSNSRSEMNVSTLELGDSALYLCASSLGARKETQYFGPGTRLLVL.

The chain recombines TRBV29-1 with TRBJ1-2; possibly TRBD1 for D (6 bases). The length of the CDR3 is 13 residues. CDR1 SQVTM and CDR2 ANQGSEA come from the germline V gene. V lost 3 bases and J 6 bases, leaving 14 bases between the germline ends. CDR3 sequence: CSVEGAGAHGYTF. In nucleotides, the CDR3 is TGCAGCGTTGAGGGGGCAGGGGCTCATGGCTACACCTTC.

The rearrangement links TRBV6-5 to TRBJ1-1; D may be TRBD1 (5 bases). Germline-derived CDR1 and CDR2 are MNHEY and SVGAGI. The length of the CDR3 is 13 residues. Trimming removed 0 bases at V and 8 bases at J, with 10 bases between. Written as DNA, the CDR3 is TGTGCCAGCAGTTACTCCCTGGGGGGAGAAGCTTTCTTT. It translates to CASSYSLGGEAFF.

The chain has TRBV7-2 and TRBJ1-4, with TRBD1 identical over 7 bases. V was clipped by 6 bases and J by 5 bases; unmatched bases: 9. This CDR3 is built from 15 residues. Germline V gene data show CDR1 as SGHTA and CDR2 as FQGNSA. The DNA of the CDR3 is TGTGCCAGCAGACATCAAGGGACAGTAAATGAAAAACTGTTTTTT. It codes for CASRHQGTVNEKLFF. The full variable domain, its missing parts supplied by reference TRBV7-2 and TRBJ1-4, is GAGVSQSPSNKVTEKGKDVELRCDPISGHTALYWYRQSLGQGLEFLIYFQGNSAPDKSGLPSDRFSAERTGGSVSTLTIQRTQQEDSAVYLCASRHQGTVNEKLFFGSGTQLSVL.

CDR3 residues: CASSKRGSETQYF. CDR3 DNA: TGTGCCAGCAGTAAGAGAGGATCGGAGACCCAGTACTTC. This rearrangement joins TRBV6-5 to TRBJ2-5; D not resolved. V dropped 5 bases and J dropped 5 bases, with 12 bases sitting between them. The CDR3 consists of 13 residues. Germline V CDR1 and CDR2: MNHEY, SVGAGI.

As DNA, the CDR3 is TGTGCCAGCAGCTTAGGAGTGGCGGTCGTATTTAATGAAAAACTGTTTTTT. As protein: CASSLGVAVVFNEKLFF. The chain uses TRBV11-2 and TRBJ1-4, with D uncertain. V dropped 1 base and J dropped 4 bases, with 16 bases sitting between them. CDR1 is SGHAT, CDR2 FQNNGV, per germline. The CDR3 consists of 17 residues.

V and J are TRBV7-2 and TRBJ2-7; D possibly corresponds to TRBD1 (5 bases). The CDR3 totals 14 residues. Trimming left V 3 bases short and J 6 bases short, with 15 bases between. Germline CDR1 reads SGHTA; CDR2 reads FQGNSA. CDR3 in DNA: TGTGCCAGCAGCTTGACAGCCGCGCCAGGCGAGCAGTACTTC. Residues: CASSLTAAPGEQYF. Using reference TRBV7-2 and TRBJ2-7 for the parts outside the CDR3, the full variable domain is GAGVSQSPSNKVTEKGKDVELRCDPISGHTALYWYRQSLGQGLEFLIYFQGNSAPDKSGLPSDRFSAERTGGSVSTLTIQRTQQEDSAVYLCASSLTAAPGEQYFGPGTRLTVT.

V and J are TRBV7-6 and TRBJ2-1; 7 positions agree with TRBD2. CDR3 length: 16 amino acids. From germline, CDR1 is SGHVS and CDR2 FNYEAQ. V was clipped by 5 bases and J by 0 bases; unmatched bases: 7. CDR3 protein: CASSPGLPRSYNEQFF. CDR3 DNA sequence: TGTGCCAGCAGCCCGGGACTACCCCGCTCCTACAATGAGCAGTTCTTC.

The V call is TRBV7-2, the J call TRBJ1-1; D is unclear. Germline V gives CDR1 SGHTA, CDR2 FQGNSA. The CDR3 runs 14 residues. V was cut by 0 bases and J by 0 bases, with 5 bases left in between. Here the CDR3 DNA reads TGTGCCAGCAGCTTAGCGCGGATGAACACTGAAGCTTTCTTT. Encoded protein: CASSLARMNTEAFF.

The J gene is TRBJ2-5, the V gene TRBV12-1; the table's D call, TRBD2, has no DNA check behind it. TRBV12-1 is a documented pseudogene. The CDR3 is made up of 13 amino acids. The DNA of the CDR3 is TGTGCCAGCACGGGACTTACCCAAGAGACCCAGTACTTC. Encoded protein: CASTGLTQETQYF.

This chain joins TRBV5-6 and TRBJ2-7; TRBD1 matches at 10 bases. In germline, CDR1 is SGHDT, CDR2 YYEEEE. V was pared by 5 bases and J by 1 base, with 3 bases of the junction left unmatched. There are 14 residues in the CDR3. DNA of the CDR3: TGTGCCAGCAGACGGACAGGGGGTTCCTACGAGCAGTACTTC. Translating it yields CASRRTGGSYEQYF. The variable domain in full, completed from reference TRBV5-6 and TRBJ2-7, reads DAGVTQSPTHLIKTRGQQVTLRCSPKSGHDTVSWYQQALGQGPQFIFQYYEEEERQRGNFPDRFSGHQFPNYSSELNVNALLLGDSALYLCASRRTGGSYEQYFGPGTRLTVT.

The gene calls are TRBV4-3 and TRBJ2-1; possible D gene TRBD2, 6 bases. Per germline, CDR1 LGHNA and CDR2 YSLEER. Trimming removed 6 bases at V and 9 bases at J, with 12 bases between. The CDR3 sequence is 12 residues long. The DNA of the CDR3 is TGCGCCAGCAGTCGCACCGGGGGTGAGCAGTTCTTC. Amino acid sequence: CASSRTGGEQFF.

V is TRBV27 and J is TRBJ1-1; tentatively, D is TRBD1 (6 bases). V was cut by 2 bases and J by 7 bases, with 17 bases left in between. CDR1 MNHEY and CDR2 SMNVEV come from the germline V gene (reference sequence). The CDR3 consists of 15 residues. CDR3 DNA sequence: TGTGCCAGCAGTTTAGCCCCCGGGGGGCTGGTTGAAGCTTTCTTT. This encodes CASSLAPGGLVEAFF.

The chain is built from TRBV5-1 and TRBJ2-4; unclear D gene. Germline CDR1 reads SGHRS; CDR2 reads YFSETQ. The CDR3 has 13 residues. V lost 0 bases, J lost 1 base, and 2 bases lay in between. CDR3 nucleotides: TGCGCCAGCAGCTTGGCGGCCAAAAACATTCAGTACTTC. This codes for CASSLAAKNIQYF.